This T cell receptor (beta chain) was sequenced for a study of multiple sclerosis patients with progressive multifocal leukoencephalopathy. Assay: immunoSEQ multiplex PCR; the TCRdb copy retains only in-frame clones and omits some. The sample shows roughly 34,000 clones, about 88% of them seen only once. Time point described: before natalizumab initiation. In germline, CDR1 is SNHLY, CDR2 FYNNEI. Losses at the gene ends were 10 bases for V and 5 bases for J; bases not matched to a gene: 8. CDR3 length: 14 amino acids. What was sequenced was PBMCs. The receptor was derived from a human donor with multiple sclerosis. V and J are TRBV2 and TRBJ1-5; TRBD1 matches at 10 bases. The CDR3 DNA is TGTGCCACCTCAGGGGACAGGGGCGATCAGCCCCAGCATTTT. This translates into CATSGDRGDQPQHF.